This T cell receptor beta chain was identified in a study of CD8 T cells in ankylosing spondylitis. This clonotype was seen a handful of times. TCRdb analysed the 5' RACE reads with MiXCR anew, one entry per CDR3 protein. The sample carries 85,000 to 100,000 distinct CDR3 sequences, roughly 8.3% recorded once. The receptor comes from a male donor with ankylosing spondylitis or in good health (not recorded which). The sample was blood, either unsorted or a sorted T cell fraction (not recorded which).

The DNA of the CDR3 is TGTGCCAGCAGCTTAGGACCGTCCGACAATGAGCAGTTCTTC. Its protein product is CASSLGPSDNEQFF. The genes are TRBV11-3 and TRBJ2-1; D is unclear. Per germline, CDR1 SGHNT and CDR2 YENEEA. Trimming removed 1 base at V and 5 bases at J, with 9 bases between. This CDR3 is 14 amino acids long.